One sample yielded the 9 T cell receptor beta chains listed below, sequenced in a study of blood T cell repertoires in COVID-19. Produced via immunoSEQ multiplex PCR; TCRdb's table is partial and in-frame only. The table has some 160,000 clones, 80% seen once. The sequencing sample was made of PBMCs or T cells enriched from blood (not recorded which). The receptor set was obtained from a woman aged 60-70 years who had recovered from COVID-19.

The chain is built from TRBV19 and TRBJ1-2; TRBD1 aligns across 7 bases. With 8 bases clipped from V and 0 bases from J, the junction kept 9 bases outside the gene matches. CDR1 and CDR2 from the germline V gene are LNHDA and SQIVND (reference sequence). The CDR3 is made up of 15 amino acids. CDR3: CASREGGRSNYGYTF. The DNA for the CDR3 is TGTGCCAGTCGGGAAGGGGGCAGGTCTAACTATGGCTACACCTTC.

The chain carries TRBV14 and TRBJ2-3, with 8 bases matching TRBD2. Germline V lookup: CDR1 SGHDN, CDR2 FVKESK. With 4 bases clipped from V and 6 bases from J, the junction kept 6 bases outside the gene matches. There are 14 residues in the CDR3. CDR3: CASSPRGGGDTQYF. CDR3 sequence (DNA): TGTGCCAGCAGCCCCCGGGGGGGCGGGGATACGCAGTATTTT.

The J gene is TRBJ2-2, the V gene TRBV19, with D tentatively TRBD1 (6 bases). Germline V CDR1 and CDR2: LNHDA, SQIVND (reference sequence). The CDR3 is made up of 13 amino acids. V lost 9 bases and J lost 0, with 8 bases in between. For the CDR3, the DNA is TGTGCCAGCCAGGGGACGAACACCGGGGAGCTGTTTTTT. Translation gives CASQGTNTGELFF.

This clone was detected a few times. This chain's CDR3 is CASTLGGAGEQYF. CDR3 bases: TGTGCCAGCACCCTCGGGGGGGCAGGGGAGCAGTACTTC. The chain employs TRBV11-2 and TRBJ2-7; 8 positions agree with TRBD2. Germline V gives CDR1 SGHAT, CDR2 FQNNGV. V was pared by 7 bases and J by 7 bases, with 9 bases of the junction left unmatched. There are 13 residues in the CDR3.

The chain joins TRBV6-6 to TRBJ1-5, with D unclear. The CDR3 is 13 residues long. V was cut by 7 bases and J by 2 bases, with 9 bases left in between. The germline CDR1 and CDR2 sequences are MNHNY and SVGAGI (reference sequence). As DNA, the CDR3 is TGTGCCAGCACCCCACATGGCAATCAGCCCCAGCATTTT. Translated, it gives CASTPHGNQPQHF.

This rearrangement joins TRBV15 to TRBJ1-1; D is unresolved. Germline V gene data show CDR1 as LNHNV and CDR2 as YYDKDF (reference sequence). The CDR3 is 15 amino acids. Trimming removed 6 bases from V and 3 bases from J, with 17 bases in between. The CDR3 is CATRALREVDTEAFF. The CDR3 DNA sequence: TGTGCCACCAGAGCACTTCGGGAGGTGGACACTGAAGCTTTCTTT. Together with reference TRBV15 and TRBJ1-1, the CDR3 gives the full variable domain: DAMVIQNPRYQVTQFGKPVTLSCSQTLNHNVMYWYQQKSSQAPKLLFHYYDKDFNNEADTPDNFQSRRPNTSFCFLDIRSPGLGDTAMYLCATRALREVDTEAFFGQGTRLTVV.

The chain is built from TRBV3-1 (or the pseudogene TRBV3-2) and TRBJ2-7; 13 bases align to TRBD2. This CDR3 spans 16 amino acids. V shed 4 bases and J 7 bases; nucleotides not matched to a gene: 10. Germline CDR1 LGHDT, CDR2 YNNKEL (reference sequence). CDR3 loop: CASSLHRLAGGLEQYF. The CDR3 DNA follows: TGTGCCAGCAGCCTACACAGACTAGCGGGGGGTTTGGAGCAGTACTTC.

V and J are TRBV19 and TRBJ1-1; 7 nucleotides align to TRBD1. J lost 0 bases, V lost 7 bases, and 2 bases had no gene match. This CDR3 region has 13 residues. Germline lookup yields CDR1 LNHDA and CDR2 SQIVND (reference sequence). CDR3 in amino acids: CASIGQVNTEAFF. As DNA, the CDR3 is TGTGCCAGTATAGGACAGGTGAACACTGAAGCTTTCTTT.

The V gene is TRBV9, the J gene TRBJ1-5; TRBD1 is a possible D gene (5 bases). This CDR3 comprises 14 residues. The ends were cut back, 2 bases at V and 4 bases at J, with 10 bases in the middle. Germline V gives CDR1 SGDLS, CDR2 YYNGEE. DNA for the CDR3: TGTGCCAGCAGCGTCGGCCAGGGAAATCAGCCCCAGCATTTT. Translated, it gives CASSVGQGNQPQHF.